This T cell receptor beta chain was observed in a study of shared clonotypes between healthy human individuals. Study processing details: Because ImmunoSEQ provided only junction sequences with no quality scores, the filtering differed. Clones were sequenced by immunoSEQ multiplex PCR, and TCRdb holds only the in-frame ones, with some missing. The V and J calls and clone size come from that table; D and trimming were worked out from the DNA. The sample shows 1.5 million to 2.5 million clones, about 95% of them seen only once. Naive CD8 cells lacked CD45RO, underwent positive selection for CCR7 and left out terminally differentiated effector memory CD45RA+ cells. The sequenced sample was naive CD8+ T cells sorted from blood. The sequence was collected from a man between 18 and 29 years old in good health.

CDR3 coding DNA: TGTGCCTGGAGTGTACGGCATCTCGAGCAGTACTTC. It translates to CAWSVRHLEQYF. The chain couples TRBV30 to TRBJ2-7; D uncertain. The CDR3 sequence is 12 residues long. Trimming took off 0 bases at V and 6 bases at J, with 9 bases between the two ends. CDR1 is GTSNPN, CDR2 SVGIG, per germline (reference sequence).